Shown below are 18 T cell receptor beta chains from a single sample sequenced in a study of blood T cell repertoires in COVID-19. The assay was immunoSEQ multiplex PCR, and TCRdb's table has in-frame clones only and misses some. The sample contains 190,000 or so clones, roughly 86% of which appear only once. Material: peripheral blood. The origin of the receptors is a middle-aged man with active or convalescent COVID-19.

CDR3 amino acids: CASSGGTATNEKLFF. For the CDR3, the DNA is TGTGCCAGCAGCGGCGGGACGGCAACTAATGAAAAACTGTTTTTT. The chain has TRBV5-8 and TRBJ1-4, with TRBD1 as a possible D gene (5 bases). CDR1 SGHTS and CDR2 YDEGEE come from the germline V gene. V lost 4 bases, J lost 0 bases, and 10 bases lay in between. CDR3 length: 15 residues.

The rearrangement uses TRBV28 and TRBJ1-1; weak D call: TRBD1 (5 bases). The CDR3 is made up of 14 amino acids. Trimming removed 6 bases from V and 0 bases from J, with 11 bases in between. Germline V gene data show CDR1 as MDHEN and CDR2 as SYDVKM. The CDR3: CASRPGHLNTEAFF. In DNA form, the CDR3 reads TGTGCCAGCAGGCCAGGACACCTGAACACTGAAGCTTTCTTT. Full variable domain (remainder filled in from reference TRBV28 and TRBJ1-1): DVKVTQSSRYLVKRTGEKVFLECVQDMDHENMFWYRQDPGLGLRLIYFSYDVKMKEKGDIPEGYSVSREKKERFSLILESASTNQTSMYLCASRPGHLNTEAFFGQGTRLTVV.

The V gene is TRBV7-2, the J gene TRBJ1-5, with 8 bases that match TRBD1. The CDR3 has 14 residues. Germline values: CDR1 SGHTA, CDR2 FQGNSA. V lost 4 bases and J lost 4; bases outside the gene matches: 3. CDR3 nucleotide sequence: TGTGCCAGCAGCTCGAGACAGGGGAATCAGCCCCAGCATTTT. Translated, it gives CASSSRQGNQPQHF. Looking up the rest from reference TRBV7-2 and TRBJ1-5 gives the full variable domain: GAGVSQSPSNKVTEKGKDVELRCDPISGHTALYWYRQSLGQGLEFLIYFQGNSAPDKSGLPSDRFSAERTGGSVSTLTIQRTQQEDSAVYLCASSSRQGNQPQHFGDGTRLSIL.

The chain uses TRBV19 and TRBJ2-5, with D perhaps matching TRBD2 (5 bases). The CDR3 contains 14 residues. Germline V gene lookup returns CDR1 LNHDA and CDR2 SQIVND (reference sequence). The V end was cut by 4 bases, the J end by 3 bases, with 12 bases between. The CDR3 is CASSKWEFEETQYF. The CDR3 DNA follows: TGTGCCAGTAGTAAATGGGAGTTCGAAGAGACCCAGTACTTC.

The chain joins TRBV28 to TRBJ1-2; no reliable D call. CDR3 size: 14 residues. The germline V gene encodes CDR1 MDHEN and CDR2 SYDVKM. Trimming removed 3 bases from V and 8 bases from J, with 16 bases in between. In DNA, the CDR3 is TGTGCCAGCAGTTTGAGGCCCCGCACTAACGGCTACACCTTC. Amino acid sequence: CASSLRPRTNGYTF.

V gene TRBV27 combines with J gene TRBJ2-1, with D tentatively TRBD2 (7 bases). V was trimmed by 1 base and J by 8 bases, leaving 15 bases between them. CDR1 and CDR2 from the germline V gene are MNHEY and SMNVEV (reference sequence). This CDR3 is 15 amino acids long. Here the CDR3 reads CASSLLGGAGDEQFF. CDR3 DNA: TGTGCCAGCAGTTTATTGGGGGGGGCCGGGGATGAGCAGTTCTTC.

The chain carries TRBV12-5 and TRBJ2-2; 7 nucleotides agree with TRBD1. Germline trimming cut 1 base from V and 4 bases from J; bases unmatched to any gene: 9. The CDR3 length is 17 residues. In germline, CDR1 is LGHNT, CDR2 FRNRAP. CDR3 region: CASGLAPTGTGTGELFF. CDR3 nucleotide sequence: TGTGCTAGTGGTTTGGCCCCGACAGGGACGGGCACCGGGGAGCTGTTTTTT. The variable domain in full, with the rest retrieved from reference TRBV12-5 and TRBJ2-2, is DARVTQTPRHKVTEMGQEVTMRCQPILGHNTVFWYRQTMMQGLELLAYFRNRAPLDDSGMPKDRFSAEMPDATLATLKIQPSEPRDSAVYFCASGLAPTGTGTGELFFGEGSRLTVL.

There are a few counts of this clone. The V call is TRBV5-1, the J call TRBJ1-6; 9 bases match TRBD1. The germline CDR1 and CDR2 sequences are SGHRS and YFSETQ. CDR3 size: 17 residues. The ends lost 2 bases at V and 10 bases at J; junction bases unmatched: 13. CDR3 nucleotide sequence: TGCGCCAGCAGCTTTTCCCGGCGGGACAGGGTTTACTCACCCCTCCACTTT. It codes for CASSFSRRDRVYSPLHF. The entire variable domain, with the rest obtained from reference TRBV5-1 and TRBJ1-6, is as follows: KAGVTQTPRYLIKTRGQQVTLSCSPISGHRSVSWYQQTPGQGLQFLFEYFSETQRNKGNFPGRFSGRQFSNSRSEMNVSTLELGDSALYLCASSFSRRDRVYSPLHFGNGTRLTVT.

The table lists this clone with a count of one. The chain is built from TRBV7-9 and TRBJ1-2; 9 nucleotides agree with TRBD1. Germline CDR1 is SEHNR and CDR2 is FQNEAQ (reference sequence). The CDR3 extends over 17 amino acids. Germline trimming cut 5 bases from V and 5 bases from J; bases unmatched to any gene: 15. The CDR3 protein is CASSPPYRDRETYGYTF. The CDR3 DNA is TGTGCCAGCAGCCCACCGTACAGGGACAGGGAGACGTATGGCTACACCTTC.

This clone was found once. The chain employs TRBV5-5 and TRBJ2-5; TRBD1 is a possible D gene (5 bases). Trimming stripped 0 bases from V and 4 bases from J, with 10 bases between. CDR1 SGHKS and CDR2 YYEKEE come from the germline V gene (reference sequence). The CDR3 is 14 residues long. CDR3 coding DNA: TGTGCCAGCAGCTTGGGGCAGGGTAGAGAGACCCAGTACTTC. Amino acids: CASSLGQGRETQYF.

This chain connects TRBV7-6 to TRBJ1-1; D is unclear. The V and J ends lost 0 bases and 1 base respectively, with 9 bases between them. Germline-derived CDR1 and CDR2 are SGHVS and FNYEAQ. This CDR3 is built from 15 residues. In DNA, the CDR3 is TGTGCCAGCAGCTTAGCGGCGCAGGCGAACACTGAAGCTTTCTTT. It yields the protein CASSLAAQANTEAFF.

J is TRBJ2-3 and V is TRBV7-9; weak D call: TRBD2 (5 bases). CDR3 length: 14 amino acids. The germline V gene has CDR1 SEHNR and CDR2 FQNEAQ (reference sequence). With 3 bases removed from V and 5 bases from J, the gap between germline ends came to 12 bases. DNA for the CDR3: TGTGCCAGCAGCTTCTCGGGGTCGGGAGATACGCAGTATTTT. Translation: CASSFSGSGDTQYF.

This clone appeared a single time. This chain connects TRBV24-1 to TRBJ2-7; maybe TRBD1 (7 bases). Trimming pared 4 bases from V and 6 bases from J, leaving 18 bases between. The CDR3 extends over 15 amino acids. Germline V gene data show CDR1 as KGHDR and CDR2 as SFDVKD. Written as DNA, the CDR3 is TGTGCCACCAGTGACCAAACTATCCAGGGGGGCGAGCAGTACTTC. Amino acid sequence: CATSDQTIQGGEQYF.

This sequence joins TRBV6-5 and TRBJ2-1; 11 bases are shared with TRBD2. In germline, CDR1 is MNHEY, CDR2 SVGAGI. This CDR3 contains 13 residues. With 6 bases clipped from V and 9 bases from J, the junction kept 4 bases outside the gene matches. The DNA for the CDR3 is TGTGCCAGCAGCATAGCGGGGGGGCGTGAGCAGTTCTTC. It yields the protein CASSIAGGREQFF.

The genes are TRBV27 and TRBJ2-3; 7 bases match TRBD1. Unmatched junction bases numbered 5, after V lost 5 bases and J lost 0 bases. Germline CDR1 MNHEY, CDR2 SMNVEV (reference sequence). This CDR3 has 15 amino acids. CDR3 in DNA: TGTGCCAGCAGTAAGAGGACAGGAAGCACAGATACGCAGTATTTT. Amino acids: CASSKRTGSTDTQYF.

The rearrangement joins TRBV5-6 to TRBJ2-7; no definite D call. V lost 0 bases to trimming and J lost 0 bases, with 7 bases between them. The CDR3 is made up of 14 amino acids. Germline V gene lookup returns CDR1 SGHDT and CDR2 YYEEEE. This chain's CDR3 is CASSLGAFSYEQYF. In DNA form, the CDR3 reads TGTGCCAGCAGCTTGGGGGCATTCTCCTACGAGCAGTACTTC. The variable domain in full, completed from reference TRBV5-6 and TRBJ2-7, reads DAGVTQSPTHLIKTRGQQVTLRCSPKSGHDTVSWYQQALGQGPQFIFQYYEEEERQRGNFPDRFSGHQFPNYSSELNVNALLLGDSALYLCASSLGAFSYEQYFGPGTRLTVT.

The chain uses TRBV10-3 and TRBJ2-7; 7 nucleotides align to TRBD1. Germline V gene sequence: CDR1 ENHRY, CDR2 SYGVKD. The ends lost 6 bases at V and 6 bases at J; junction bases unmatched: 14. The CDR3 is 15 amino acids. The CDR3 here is CAISPATGLASEQYF. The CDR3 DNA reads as TGTGCCATCAGCCCCGCGACAGGGTTGGCCAGCGAGCAGTACTTC.

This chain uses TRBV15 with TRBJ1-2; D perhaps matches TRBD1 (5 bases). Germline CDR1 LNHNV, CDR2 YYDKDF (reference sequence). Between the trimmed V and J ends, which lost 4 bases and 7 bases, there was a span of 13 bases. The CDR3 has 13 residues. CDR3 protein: CATSIRGTSGYTF. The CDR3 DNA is TGTGCCACCAGCATTAGGGGTACATCTGGCTACACCTTC.